These 5 T cell receptor beta chains came from one sample sequenced in a study of T cells after yellow fever vaccination. Using its own MiXCR run on the 5' RACE reads, TCRdb lists one record per CDR3 protein. The data show approximately 300,000 distinct CDR3 sequences, approximately 9% seen once. The sequences come from PBMCs, collected on the day of the first yellow fever vaccination. Source of these receptors: a man between 18 and 35 years old who received the YFV17D yellow fever vaccine.

This clonotype came up many times. This chain uses TRBV7-3 with TRBJ2-3; D is unresolved. In germline, CDR1 is SGHTA, CDR2 FQGTGA. The CDR3 is 15 residues long. Trimming left V 5 bases short and J 0 bases short, with 12 bases between. The CDR3 loop reads CASSLGTASTDTQYF. The CDR3, as DNA: TGTGCCAGCAGCCTAGGCACGGCTAGCACAGATACGCAGTATTTT.

Only a few counts were recorded for this clonotype. The chain combines TRBV5-1 with TRBJ2-2; a weak D match, TRBD1 (5 bases). Trimming stripped 4 bases from V and 3 bases from J, with 16 bases between. The CDR3 has 16 residues. The germline V gene has CDR1 SGHRS and CDR2 YFSETQ. The CDR3 loop reads CASSPDGRVDTGELFF. The CDR3, as DNA: TGCGCCAGCAGCCCAGATGGCAGGGTAGACACCGGGGAGCTGTTTTTT.

The genes are TRBV7-7 and TRBJ2-2; possible D gene TRBD1, 6 bases. CDR3 length: 15 amino acids. Germline CDR1 and CDR2: SSHAT and FNYEAQ (reference sequence). Trimming left V 5 bases short and J 1 base short, with 11 bases between. The chain's CDR3 is CASSPGEWNTGELFF. The CDR3 DNA reads TGTGCCAGCAGCCCAGGGGAGTGGAACACCGGGGAGCTGTTTTTT.

J is TRBJ2-2 and V is TRBV7-8; D might be TRBD2 (6 bases). The CDR3 has 17 amino acids. Germline CDR1 is SGHVS and CDR2 is FQNEAQ. The V end was cut by 7 bases, the J end by 5 bases, with 23 bases between. The CDR3 loop is CASTRRGTGLITGELFF. The CDR3 nucleotides read TGTGCCAGCACCCGGAGGGGAACGGGACTGATAACCGGGGAGCTGTTTTTT.

The sample holds many counts of this clonotype. The chain carries TRBV7-2 and TRBJ2-2, with D possibly being TRBD2 (5 bases). CDR1 and CDR2 from the germline V gene are SGHTA and FQGNSA. V was shortened by 0 bases and J by 5 bases, with 10 bases between the two germline ends. CDR3 length: 15 amino acids. The CDR3 DNA reads TGTGCCAGCAGCTTAGCCGCTAGCTGGACCGGGGAGCTGTTTTTT. This sequence encodes CASSLAASWTGELFF.